This T cell receptor beta chain was obtained from a study of breast tumors, draining lymph nodes, adjacent tissues. Note on this clonotype: Its antigen remains unknown.

The lymph nodes were axillary draining lymph nodes from breast cancer patients. Study results and caveats: Tumor repertoires ranked between lymph nodes and nontumor tissue in diversity, with V and J gene preferences.

TCRdb redid the calling of the multiplex PCR reads with MiXCR, one entry per CDR3 protein. The sample has approximately 230,000 distinct CDR3 sequences; around 35% are singletons. Per the germline V gene, CDR1 is LNHNV and CDR2 is YYDKDF (reference sequence). The CDR3 consists of 21 residues. The V and J ends lost 4 bases and 7 bases, in that order; junction bases with no gene match: 18. This TCR was sampled from a female donor with breast cancer. Some clones in this sample may be carry-over from other donors' samples. The sample was axillary lymph node tissue. This chain joins TRBV15 and TRBJ2-2; 16 bases are shared with TRBD2. The CDR3 bases are TGTGCCACCAGCACTTTAGCAGGACCGGGACTAGCGGGAGGGAGTTACGGGGAGCTGTTTTTT. Translation: CATSTLAGPGLAGGSYGELFF.